This T cell receptor beta chain came from a study of blood T cell repertoires in COVID-19. The wider study: The United States, Italy and Spain provided the acute and convalescent COVID-19 samples. PBMCs, B-cell-depleted T cells, or T cells provided the cDNA or gDNA that made up the material.

As originally analysed: Amplification of reference gene primers was used by the study to estimate nucleated cell counts. The data were produced by immunoSEQ multiplex PCR, yet TCRdb's version contains in-frame clones alone and is incomplete. That table is the source of V, J and clone size, and D and trimming were worked out from the DNA. The profile covers about 190,000 clones, with 80% to 90% appearing a single time and less than 20% taken by the ten largest. V was cut by 4 bases and J by 1 base, with 14 bases left in between. Per the germline V gene, CDR1 is KGHSY and CDR2 is FQNENV. The CDR3 is made up of 17 amino acids. This clone was detected only once.

This TCR derives from a human donor in a cohort sampled during active COVID-19. Material: peripheral blood. This chain uses TRBV16 with TRBJ2-6, with D hard to call. CDR3 in DNA: TGTGCCAGCAGCCTTCTATTTGGTAAATCTGGGGCCAACGTCCTGACTTTC. Translated: CASSLLFGKSGANVLTF.